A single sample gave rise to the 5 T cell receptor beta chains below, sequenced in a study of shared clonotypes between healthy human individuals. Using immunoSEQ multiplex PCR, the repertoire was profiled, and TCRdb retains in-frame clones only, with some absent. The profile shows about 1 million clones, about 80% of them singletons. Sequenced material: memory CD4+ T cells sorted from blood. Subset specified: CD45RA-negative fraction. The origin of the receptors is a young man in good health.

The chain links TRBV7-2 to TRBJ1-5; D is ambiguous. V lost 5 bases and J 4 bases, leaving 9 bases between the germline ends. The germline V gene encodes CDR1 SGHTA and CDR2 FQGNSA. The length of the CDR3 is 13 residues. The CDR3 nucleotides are TGTGCCAGCAGCCCAAACCCTAATCAGCCCCAGCATTTT. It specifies CASSPNPNQPQHF.

The CDR3 here is CASSLNAGPRNEQFF. In DNA, the CDR3 is TGCGCCAGCAGCTTGAACGCGGGACCACGCAATGAGCAGTTCTTC. The rearrangement joins TRBV5-1 to TRBJ2-1; a weak D match, TRBD2 (6 bases). CDR1 and CDR2 (germline): SGHRS, YFSETQ. V was trimmed by 1 base and J by 6 bases, leaving 14 bases between them. This CDR3 comprises 15 residues.

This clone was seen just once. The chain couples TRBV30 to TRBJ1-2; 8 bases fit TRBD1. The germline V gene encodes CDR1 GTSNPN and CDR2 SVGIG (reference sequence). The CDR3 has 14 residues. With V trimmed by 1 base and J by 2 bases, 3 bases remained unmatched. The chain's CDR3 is CAWSGDRPNYGYTF. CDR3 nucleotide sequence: TGTGCCTGGAGTGGGGACAGGCCAAACTATGGCTACACCTTC. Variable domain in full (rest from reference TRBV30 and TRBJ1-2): SQTIHQWPATLVQPVGSPLSLECTVEGTSNPNLYWYRQAAGRGLQLLFYSVGIGQISSEVPQNLSASRPQDRQFILSSKKLLLSDSGFYLCAWSGDRPNYGYTFGSGTRLTVV.

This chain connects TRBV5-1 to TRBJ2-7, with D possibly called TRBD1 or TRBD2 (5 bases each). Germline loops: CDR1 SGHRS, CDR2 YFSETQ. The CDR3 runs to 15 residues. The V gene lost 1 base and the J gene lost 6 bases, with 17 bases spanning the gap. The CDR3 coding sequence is TGCGCCAGCAGCTTGTCCGCAGGGAGTACCGGCGAGCAGTACTTC. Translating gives CASSLSAGSTGEQYF.

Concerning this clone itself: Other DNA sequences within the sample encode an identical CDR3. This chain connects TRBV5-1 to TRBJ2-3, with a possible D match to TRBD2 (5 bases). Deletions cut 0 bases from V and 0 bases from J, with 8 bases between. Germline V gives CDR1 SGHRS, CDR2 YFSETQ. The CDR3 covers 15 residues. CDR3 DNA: TGCGCCAGCAGCTTGGACGGGGTGAGCACAGATACGCAGTATTTT. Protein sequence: CASSLDGVSTDTQYF.